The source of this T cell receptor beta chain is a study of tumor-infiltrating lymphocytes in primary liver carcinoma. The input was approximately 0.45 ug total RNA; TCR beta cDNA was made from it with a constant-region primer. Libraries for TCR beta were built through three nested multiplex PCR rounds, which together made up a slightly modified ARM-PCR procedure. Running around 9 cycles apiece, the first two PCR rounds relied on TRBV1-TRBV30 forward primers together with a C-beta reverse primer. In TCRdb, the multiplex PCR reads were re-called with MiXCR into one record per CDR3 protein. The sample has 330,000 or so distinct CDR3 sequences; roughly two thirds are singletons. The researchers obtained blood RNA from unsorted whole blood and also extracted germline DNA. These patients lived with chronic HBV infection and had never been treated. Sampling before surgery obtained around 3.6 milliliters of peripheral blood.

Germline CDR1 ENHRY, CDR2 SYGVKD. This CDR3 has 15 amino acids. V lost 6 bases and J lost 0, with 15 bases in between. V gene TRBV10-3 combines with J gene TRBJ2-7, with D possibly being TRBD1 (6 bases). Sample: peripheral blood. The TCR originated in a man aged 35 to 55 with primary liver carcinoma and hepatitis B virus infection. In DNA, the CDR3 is TGTGCCATCAGATCTAACAGGGATAGCTCCTACGAGCAGTACTTC. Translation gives CAIRSNRDSSYEQYF.